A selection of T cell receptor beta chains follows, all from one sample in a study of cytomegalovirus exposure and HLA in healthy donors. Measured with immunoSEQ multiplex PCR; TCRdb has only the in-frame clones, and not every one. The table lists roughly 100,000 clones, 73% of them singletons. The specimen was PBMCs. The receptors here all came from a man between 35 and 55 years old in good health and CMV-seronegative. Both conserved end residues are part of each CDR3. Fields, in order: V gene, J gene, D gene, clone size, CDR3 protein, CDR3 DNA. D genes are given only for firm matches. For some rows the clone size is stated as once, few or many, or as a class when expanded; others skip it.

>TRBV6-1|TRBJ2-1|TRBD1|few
CASSATRTGSYNEQFF
TGTGCCAGCAGTGCAACAAGGACAGGGTCCTACAATGAGCAGTTCTTC
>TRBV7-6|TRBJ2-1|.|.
CASSNSNEQFF
TGTGCCAGCAGCAATTCGAATGAGCAGTTCTTC
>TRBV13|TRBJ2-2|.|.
CASSQRTHLTGELFF
TGTGCCAGCAGCCAACGGACACACCTCACCGGGGAGCTGTTTTTT
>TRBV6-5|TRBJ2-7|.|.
CASSYSSSIHEQYF
TGTGCCAGCAGTTACTCGAGTAGTATCCACGAGCAGTACTTC
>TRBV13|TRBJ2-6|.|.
CASSLVGRATGANVLTF
TGTGCCAGCAGCTTAGTAGGCAGGGCGACTGGGGCCAACGTCCTGACTTTC
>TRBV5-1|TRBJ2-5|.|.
CASSLVAGRFQETQYF
TGCGCCAGCAGCTTGGTTGCAGGGAGGTTCCAAGAGACCCAGTACTTC
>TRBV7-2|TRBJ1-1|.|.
CASSLGVRTEAFF
TGTGCCAGCAGCTTAGGGGTCAGGACTGAAGCTTTCTTT
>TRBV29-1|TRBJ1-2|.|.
CSVDRWQNYGYTF
TGCAGCGTTGACCGTTGGCAAAACTATGGCTACACCTTC
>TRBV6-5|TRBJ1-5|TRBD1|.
CATGQGIRQPQHF
TGTGCCACCGGACAGGGAATACGTCAGCCCCAGCATTTT
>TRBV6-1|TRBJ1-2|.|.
CASSEQGGRDYGYTF
TGTGCCAGCAGTGAACAGGGCGGCAGGGACTATGGCTACACCTTC
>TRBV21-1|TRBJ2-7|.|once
CASPPGLAGGEQYF
TGTGCCAGTCCTCCGGGACTAGCGGGGGGCGAGCAGTACTTC